This paragraph reports one TCR beta chain. One Seattle source followed patients from active infection through their disease course. CDR1 is LNHDA and CDR2 is SQIVND in the germline V gene (reference sequence). CDR3 length equals 17 residues. V was cut by 3 bases and J by 3 bases, with 18 bases left in between. As handled by the study authors: It was from reference gene primer amplification that nucleated cell counts were estimated. TCRdb keeps only in-frame clones here, not all; method: immunoSEQ multiplex PCR. The V and J calls and the clone size are those of that table, but D and trimming were determined from the DNA. There are 170,000 or so clones in the sample; approximately 86% occur only once, and roughly 0.57% lies in the top ten. This entry belongs to a study of blood T cell repertoires in COVID-19.

The TCR sequence derives from a man in his sixties with COVID-19, enrolled during active disease. The sequenced sample consisted of peripheral blood. The J gene is TRBJ2-4, the V gene TRBV19; no clear D. The CDR3 DNA reads as TGTGCCAGTAGTATCCGGTCGCGCGGAGTAGGCAAAAACATTCAGTACTTC. This codes for CASSIRSRGVGKNIQYF.